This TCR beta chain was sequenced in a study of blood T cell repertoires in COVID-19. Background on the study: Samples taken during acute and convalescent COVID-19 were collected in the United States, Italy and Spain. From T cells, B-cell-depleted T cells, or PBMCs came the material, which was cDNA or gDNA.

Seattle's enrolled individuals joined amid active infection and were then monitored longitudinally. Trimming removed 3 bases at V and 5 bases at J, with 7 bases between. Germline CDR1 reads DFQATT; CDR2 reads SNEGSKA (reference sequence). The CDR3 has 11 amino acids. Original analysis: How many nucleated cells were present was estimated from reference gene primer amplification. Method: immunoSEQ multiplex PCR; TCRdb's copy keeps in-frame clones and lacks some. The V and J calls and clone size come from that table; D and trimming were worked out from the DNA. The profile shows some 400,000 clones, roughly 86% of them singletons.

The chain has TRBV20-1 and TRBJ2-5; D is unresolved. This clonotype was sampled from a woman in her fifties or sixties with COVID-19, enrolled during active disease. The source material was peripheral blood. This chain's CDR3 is CSASKEETQYF. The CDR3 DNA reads TGCAGTGCTAGCAAAGAGGAGACCCAGTACTTC.